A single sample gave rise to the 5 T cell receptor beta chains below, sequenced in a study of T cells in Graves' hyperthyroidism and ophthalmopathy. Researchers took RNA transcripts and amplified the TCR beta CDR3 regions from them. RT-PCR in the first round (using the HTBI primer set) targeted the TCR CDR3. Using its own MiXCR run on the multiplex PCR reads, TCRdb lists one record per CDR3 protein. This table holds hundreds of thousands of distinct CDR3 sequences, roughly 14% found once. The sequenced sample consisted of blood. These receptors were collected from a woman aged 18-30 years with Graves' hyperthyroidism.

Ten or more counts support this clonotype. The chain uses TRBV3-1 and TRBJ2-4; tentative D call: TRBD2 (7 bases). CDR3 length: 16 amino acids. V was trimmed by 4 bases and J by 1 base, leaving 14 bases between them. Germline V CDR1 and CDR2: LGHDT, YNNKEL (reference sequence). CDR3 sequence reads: CASSPTGRGAKNIQYF. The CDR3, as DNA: TGTGCCAGCAGCCCCACAGGGAGGGGGGCCAAAAACATTCAGTACTTC.

The CDR3 sequence: CASSLEGRADTQYF. DNA for the CDR3: TGCGCCAGCAGCTTGGAAGGCAGGGCAGATACGCAGTATTTT. The rearrangement uses TRBV5-1 and TRBJ2-3, with D perhaps matching TRBD1 (5 bases). The CDR3 is 14 amino acids. The germline V gene has CDR1 SGHRS and CDR2 YFSETQ. Trimming stripped 0 bases from V and 4 bases from J, with 9 bases between.

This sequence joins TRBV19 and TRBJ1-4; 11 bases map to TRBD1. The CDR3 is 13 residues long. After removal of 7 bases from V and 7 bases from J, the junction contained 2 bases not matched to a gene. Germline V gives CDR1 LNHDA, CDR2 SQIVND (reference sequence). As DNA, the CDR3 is TGTGCCAGTACGGGACAGGGGGTTGAAAAACTGTTTTTT. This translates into CASTGQGVEKLFF.

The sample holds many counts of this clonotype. This CDR3 is CSAREGGGRETQYF. The CDR3, as DNA: TGCAGTGCTAGAGAGGGGGGAGGGCGAGAGACCCAGTACTTC. The chain carries TRBV20-1 and TRBJ2-5; 7 bases map to TRBD2. Trimming cost V 0 bases and J 4 bases; bases outside gene matches: 5. This CDR3 is 14 amino acids long. Germline assignment: CDR1 DFQATT and CDR2 SNEGSKA (reference sequence).

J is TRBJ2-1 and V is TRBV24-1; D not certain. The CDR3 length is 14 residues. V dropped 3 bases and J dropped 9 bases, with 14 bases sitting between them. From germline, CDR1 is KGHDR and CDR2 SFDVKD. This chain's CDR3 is CATSDPRAPGEQFF. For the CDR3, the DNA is TGTGCCACCAGTGATCCACGGGCCCCGGGTGAGCAGTTCTTC.